Shown below are 5 T cell receptor beta chains from a single sample sequenced in a study of control samples from healthy donors and cancer patients. Measured with immunoSEQ multiplex PCR; TCRdb has only the in-frame clones, and not every one. The table has roughly 120,000 clones, 80% to 90% seen once. The sequencing sample was made of PBMCs. The receptor set was obtained from a woman in her fifties or sixties with colorectal cancer.

The rearrangement joins TRBV27 to TRBJ2-1, with 14 bases fitting TRBD2. CDR3 length: 17 residues. The V segment lost 7 bases and the J segment 4 bases; nucleotides outside the gene matches: 9. Germline V gene data show CDR1 as MNHEY and CDR2 as SMNVEV (reference sequence). The CDR3 sequence: CASIGTSGSLVYNEQFF. The CDR3 region has the DNA TGTGCCAGCATAGGGACTAGCGGGAGTTTAGTGTACAATGAGCAGTTCTTC.

The chain links TRBV5-6 to TRBJ1-5; D may be TRBD1 (5 bases). The CDR3 sequence is 14 residues long. The ends were cut back, 0 bases at V and 6 bases at J, with 10 bases in the middle. CDR1 SGHDT and CDR2 YYEEEE come from the germline V gene. The CDR3 DNA reads as TGTGCCAGCAGCTTGGCCAGGGACTTTCAGCCCCAGCATTTT. Translated, it gives CASSLARDFQPQHF.

The rearrangement joins TRBV29-1 to TRBJ1-2, with 7 bases that match TRBD1. The CDR3 totals 13 residues. V gave up 7 bases and J gave up 3 bases; unmatched junction bases: 8. Germline V lookup: CDR1 SQVTM, CDR2 ANQGSEA. CDR3 sequence (DNA): TGCAGCGGTTCAGACAGGGAGGACTATGGCTACACCTTC. As protein: CSGSDREDYGYTF.

The chain links TRBV18 to TRBJ2-7; 10 nucleotides line up with TRBD1. CDR1 and CDR2 (germline): KGHSH, LQKENI. V shed 4 bases and J 6 bases; nucleotides not matched to a gene: 6. The CDR3 is 14 residues long. The CDR3 sequence is CASSLGTGEREQYF. CDR3 sequence (DNA): TGTGCCAGCTCACTCGGGACAGGGGAGCGCGAGCAGTACTTC.

The V and J genes are TRBV28 and TRBJ2-1; TRBD2 matches 8 bases. The V gene's germline CDR1 is MDHEN and CDR2 SYDVKM. V was clipped by 6 bases and J by 3 bases; unmatched bases: 7. The CDR3 sequence is 15 residues long. CDR3 region: CASRGRTSLYNEQFF. The CDR3 DNA reads TGTGCCAGCAGAGGACGGACTAGCCTCTACAATGAGCAGTTCTTC.